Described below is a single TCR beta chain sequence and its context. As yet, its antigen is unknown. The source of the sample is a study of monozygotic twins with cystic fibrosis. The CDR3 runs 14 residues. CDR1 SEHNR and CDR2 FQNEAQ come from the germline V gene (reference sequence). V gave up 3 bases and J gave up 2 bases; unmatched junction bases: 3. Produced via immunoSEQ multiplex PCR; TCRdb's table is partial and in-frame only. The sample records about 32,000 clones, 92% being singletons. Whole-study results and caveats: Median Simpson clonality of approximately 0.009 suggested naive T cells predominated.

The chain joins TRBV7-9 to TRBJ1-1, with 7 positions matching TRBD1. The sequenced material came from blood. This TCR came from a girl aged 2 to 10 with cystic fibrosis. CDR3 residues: CASSLGQLNTEAFF. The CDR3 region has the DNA TGTGCCAGCAGCTTGGGACAGTTAAACACTGAAGCTTTCTTT.